This TCR beta chain was observed in a study of regulatory T cells in long-lasting Graves disease. Study results and limitations: Accuracy might have suffered from few samples.

Time point described: newly diagnosed GD, antithyroid drugs for less than 3 months. From PBMCs, RNA was extracted and then used to make the TCR library. Libraries of TCR beta came from iRepertoire HTBI primers plus Arm-PCR of CDR3 regions. In the original analysis: Across samples, 60 or so TRBV and more than 13 TRBJ segments were found. One entry per CDR3 protein results from TCRdb running MiXCR on the multiplex PCR reads. These V and J calls derive from TCRdb rather than the authors' analysis. The data hold approximately 270,000 distinct CDR3 sequences, with about 20% observed a single time. With 1 base removed from V and 10 bases from J, the gap between germline ends came to 10 bases. This CDR3 has 12 amino acids. This clonotype was seen at least ten times. Antigen: not known. The same sample was also used in a study of T cells in Graves' hyperthyroidism and ophthalmopathy. Per that paper: Diagnostic decisions used clinical symptoms, serum thyroxine and TRAb, thyroid ultrasound and orbital computed tomography.

Specimen: peripheral blood mononuclear cells (PBMCs), collected at new diagnosis, from a patient treated with antithyroid drugs. The sequence came from a woman in her twenties or thirties with Graves disease. The V call is TRBV12-3 or TRBV12-4, the J call TRBJ1-1, with D possibly TRBD1 on 5 matching bases. CDR3 in DNA: TGTGCCAGCAGTTTAGAGGAGGGGCGAGCTTTCTTT. Translated, it gives CASSLEEGRAFF.